This T cell receptor (beta chain) was recovered during a study of CD8 T cells in Susac syndrome. cDNA came from roughly 0.53 to 1 ug RNA primed by random hexamers. The authors amplified TCR beta CDR3 across 54 Vbeta and 13 Jbeta using immunoSEQ multiplex PCR. TCRdb analysed the immunoSEQ multiplex PCR reads with MiXCR anew, one entry per CDR3 protein. The repertoire holds about 70,000 distinct CDR3 sequences, with 85% to 95% as singletons. TCR beta was sequenced from blood CD8+ and CD4+ T cells. Healthy donors matched for age and sex were used as controls. While CD8+ and CD4+ T cells were isolated negatively, TEMRA cells were enriched by FACS. This CDR3 is built from 15 residues. The germline V gene has CDR1 LNHDA and CDR2 SQIVND (reference sequence). Trimming took off 8 bases at V and 0 bases at J, with 14 bases between the two ends.

The clonotype originates from a human donor in good health. The specimen was CD8+ T cells from PBMCs. The V call is TRBV19, the J call TRBJ2-1; D assignment may be TRBD1 or TRBD2 (6 bases each). This CDR3 reads CASSEGVSSYNEQFF. The CDR3 nucleotides are TGTGCCAGTTCGGAGGGGGTTAGCTCCTACAATGAGCAGTTCTTC.